This T cell receptor (beta chain) originates from a study of blood T cell repertoires in COVID-19. Turning to the study itself: The analysed material was cDNA or gDNA that came from T cells, B-cell-depleted T cells, or PBMCs.

The study assigned cohorts using participant-reported clinical history. The study counted Cohort 3 donors as recovered given two negative PCRs, clearance, or symptom resolution. The table came from immunoSEQ multiplex PCR; TCRdb's copy has only in-frame clones and leaves some out. The sample shows about 250,000 clones, more than 80% of them seen only once. Germline loops: CDR1 SGDLS, CDR2 YYNGEE. With 4 bases clipped from V and 2 bases from J, the junction kept 6 bases outside the gene matches. The CDR3 runs 16 residues. This chain uses TRBV9 with TRBJ1-5, with TRBD1 matching over 10 bases. This receptor was identified in a young woman who had recovered from COVID-19. The sequenced sample consisted of PBMCs or T cells enriched from blood (not recorded which). CDR3 residues: CASSTGTGVGNQPQHF. The CDR3 region has the DNA TGTGCCAGCAGCACCGGGACAGGGGTAGGCAATCAGCCCCAGCATTTT.